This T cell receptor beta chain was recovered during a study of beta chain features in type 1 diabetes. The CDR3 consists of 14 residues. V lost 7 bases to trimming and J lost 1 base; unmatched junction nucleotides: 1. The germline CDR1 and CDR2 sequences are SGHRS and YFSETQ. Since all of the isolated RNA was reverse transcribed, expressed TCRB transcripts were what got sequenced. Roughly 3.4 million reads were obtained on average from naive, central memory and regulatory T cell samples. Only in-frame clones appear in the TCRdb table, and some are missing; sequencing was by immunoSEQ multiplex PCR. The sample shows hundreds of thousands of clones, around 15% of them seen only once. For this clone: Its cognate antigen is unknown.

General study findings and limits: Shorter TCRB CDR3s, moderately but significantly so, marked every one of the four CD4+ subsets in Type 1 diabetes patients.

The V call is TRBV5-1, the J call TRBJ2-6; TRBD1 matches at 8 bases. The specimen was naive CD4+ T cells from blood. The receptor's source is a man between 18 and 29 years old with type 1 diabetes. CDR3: CASRTGSGANVLTF. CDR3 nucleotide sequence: TGCGCCAGCCGGACAGGGTCTGGGGCCAACGTCCTGACTTTC.